The following is a TCR beta chain sequence with its context. The clone's antigen remains unknown. The record has no base qualities; no much larger clone is one base away. The entry originates in a study of blood T cell repertoires in COVID-19 (dated by TCRdb to 2020 to 2021). For context, the study as a whole: The collaborator samples originated in the United States, Italy and Spain and spanned the acute and convalescent phases of COVID-19. The repertoires were made available in a free public database intended to serve as a resource for research on the immune response to SARS-CoV-2. The sample metadata nearly always contained a de-identified subject ID, COVID-19 status, age in years and sex. The material from the prospective study consisted of cDNA or gDNA derived from T cells, B-cell-depleted T cells, or PBMCs. Where available, HLA class I and class II types were taken from metadata supplied by the sample provider and were not determined by assay-based typing. The dataset comprised deeply sampled blood TCRbeta repertoires from subjects exposed to, actively infected with, or recovered from COVID-19. Samples were obtained from the ongoing ImmuneRACE study (first 160 participants) and from 1,254 subjects provided by 6 global collaborators.

The collaborating institutions used their own protocols to collect whole blood in K2EDTA tubes. For TCRbeta analysis, collaborators shipped samples in one of three forms: frozen whole blood, isolated PBMCs, or DNA extracted from either of those sample types. The immunoSEQ Assay, a bias-controlled multiplex PCR, was used to amplify TCRbeta CDR3 regions from genomic DNA. The original pipeline was this. The number of nucleated cells in each sample was estimated from the amplification of reference gene primers within the assay. To quantify the absolute abundance of each unique TCRbeta CDR3 rearrangement, sequence reads were collapsed and filtered. For each sample, productive Simpson clonality was calculated by taking the square root of Simpson's diversity index across productive rearrangements. Held by TCRdb, this immuneACCESS table contains in-frame sequences only and omits some clones. Under half of the omission traces to an unresolved V gene where checked; the cause of the rest is unknown. That table is the source of V, J and clone size, and D and trimming were worked out from the DNA. This sample comprises approximately 20,000 clones, 82% of them detected only once. The top ten hold 5.5% to 7% of the sample.

CDR1 SEHNR and CDR2 FQNEAQ are derived from the germline V gene (reference sequence). The CDR3 holds 14 amino acids from the cysteine to the phenylalanine. Only the CDR3 DNA is retained, 42 bases long and in frame from the first base. Here V drops 7 bases and J drops 4 bases, and the junction holds 7 bases not matched to any gene. On the study overall, not on this receptor specifically: The amount of clinical and demographic metadata varied by source and participant and was provided uncurated.

Source material: peripheral blood. Rearrangement joined TRBV7-9 to TRBJ2-1, and TRBD2 matches 7 of the central bases. The source is a human donor in a cohort sampled during active COVID-19. The sequenced DNA is TGTGCCAGCACGCGGGAGTCCCGTTACAATGAGCAGTTCTTC. The resulting protein is CASTRESRYNEQFF.